This section outlines one T cell receptor (beta chain) sequence together with its context. The antigen is not known. The study reverse transcribed the entire isolated RNA, so it sequenced expressed TCRB transcripts. Produced via immunoSEQ multiplex PCR; TCRdb's table is partial and in-frame only. The table lists almost 350,000 clones, 6.5% to 10% of them singletons, with less than 0.45% in the top ten. This CDR3 is built from 14 residues. Germline values: CDR1 LGHNA, CDR2 YNFKEQ. The V and J ends lost 3 bases and 7 bases, in that order; junction bases with no gene match: 7. This sample stems from a study of beta chain features in type 1 diabetes. The single heparinised draw taken from each donor contained roughly 100 mL of blood on average. Overall study results and limits: TCRB rearrangement may or may not be influenced by HLA type; here this remained unresolved. Among type 1 diabetes patients, VDJ junctions had fewer insertions and more deletions.

Sequencing used central memory CD4+ T cells from blood. The receptor's source is a woman between 18 and 29 years old in good health. The gene calls are TRBV4-2 and TRBJ2-5; TRBD2 aligns across 8 bases. In DNA, the CDR3 is TGTGCCAGCAGCCAGGGGACTAGAAGTGGGACCCAGTACTTC. It specifies CASSQGTRSGTQYF.